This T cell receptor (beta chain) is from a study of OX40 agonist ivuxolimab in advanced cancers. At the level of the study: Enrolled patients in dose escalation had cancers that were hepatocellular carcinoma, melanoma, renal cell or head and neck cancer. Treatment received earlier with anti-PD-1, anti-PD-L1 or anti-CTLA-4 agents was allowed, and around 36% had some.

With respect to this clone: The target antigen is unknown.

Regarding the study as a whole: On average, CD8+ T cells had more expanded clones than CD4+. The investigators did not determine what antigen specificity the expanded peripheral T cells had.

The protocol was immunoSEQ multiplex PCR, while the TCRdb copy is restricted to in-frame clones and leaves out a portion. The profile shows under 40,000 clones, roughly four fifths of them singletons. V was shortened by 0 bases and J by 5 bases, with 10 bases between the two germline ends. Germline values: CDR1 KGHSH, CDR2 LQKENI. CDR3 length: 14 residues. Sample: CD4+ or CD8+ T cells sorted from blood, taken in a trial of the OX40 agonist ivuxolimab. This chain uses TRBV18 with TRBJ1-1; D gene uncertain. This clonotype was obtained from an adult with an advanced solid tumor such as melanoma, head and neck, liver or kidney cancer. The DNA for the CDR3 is TGTGCCAGCTCACCACCGTTAATACAGACTGAAGCTTTCTTT. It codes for CASSPPLIQTEAFF.